This T cell receptor (beta chain) was identified in a study of T cells in Graves' hyperthyroidism and ophthalmopathy. Study overall: Blood was drawn when the patient was first diagnosed and still untreated. Study results and caveats: Researchers found most expanded thyroid clonotypes above 0.001 in blood as well.

This clonotype was counted once. Antigen specificity is unknown. RNA transcripts were the template for amplifying TCR beta CDR3 regions. Initially, a first-round RT-PCR of the TCR CDR3 employed the HTBI primer set. TCRdb reprocessed the multiplex PCR reads with MiXCR, giving one entry per CDR3 protein. The sample lists about 560,000 distinct CDR3 sequences, approximately 15% occurring once. V was clipped by 4 bases and J by 5 bases; unmatched bases: 14. CDR3 size: 16 residues. Germline V CDR1 and CDR2: SGHRS, YFSETQ. Material for sequencing was blood. J is TRBJ1-2 and V is TRBV5-1; 7 bases are shared with TRBD1. The TCR was taken from a woman in her late teens or twenties with Graves' hyperthyroidism. Written as DNA, the CDR3 is TGCGCCAGCAGCCCCGCCGGGACAGATGCTAGGTATGGCTACACCTTC. It translates to CASSPAGTDARYGYTF.